A selection of T cell receptor beta chains follows, all from one sample in a study of blood T cell repertoires in COVID-19. Here immunoSEQ multiplex PCR was the method, and the copy in TCRdb shows in-frame clones only, minus some. The repertoire includes about 75,000 clones, approximately 87% of them detected once, and just over 2.5% sits in the top ten. The sequencing input was peripheral blood. The receptors derive from a human donor in a cohort sampled during active COVID-19. Each CDR3 is given with its conserved first and last residue. A D gene is named only where the DNA matches it firmly. Clone size appears in some rows only: once, few, many, or a class for an expanded clone.

j_call: TRBJ1-5
v_call: TRBV10-3
d_call: NA
clone_size: NA
cdr3_aa: CAISVEQNSNQPQHF
cdr3_nt: TGTGCCATCAGTGTGGAACAGAATAGCAATCAGCCCCAGCATTTT

j_call: TRBJ1-5
v_call: TRBV7-2
d_call: TRBD1
clone_size: NA
cdr3_aa: CASSLRTGTNQPQHF
cdr3_nt: TGTGCCAGCAGCCTCAGGACAGGGACAAATCAGCCCCAGCATTTT

j_call: TRBJ2-5
v_call: TRBV30
d_call: TRBD2
clone_size: NA
cdr3_aa: CAWSRGTGGGRGETQYF
cdr3_nt: TGTGCCTGGAGTAGGGGCACGGGAGGGGGTAGGGGAGAGACCCAGTACTTC

j_call: TRBJ2-7
v_call: TRBV7-8
d_call: TRBD2
clone_size: NA
cdr3_aa: CASSRRAGGIYEQYF
cdr3_nt: TGTGCCAGCAGCCGACGGGCGGGAGGGATTTACGAGCAGTACTTC

j_call: TRBJ1-5
v_call: TRBV28
d_call: NA
clone_size: NA
cdr3_aa: CASTLPGASNQPQHF
cdr3_nt: TGTGCCAGCACCCTCCCAGGGGCGAGCAATCAGCCCCAGCATTTT

j_call: TRBJ2-1
v_call: TRBV4-3
d_call: NA
clone_size: NA
cdr3_aa: CASSPDMAGRYNEQFF
cdr3_nt: TGCGCCAGCAGCCCGGATATGGCGGGAAGATACAATGAGCAGTTCTTC

j_call: TRBJ2-1
v_call: TRBV7-9
d_call: TRBD2
clone_size: once
cdr3_aa: CASRITSGTYNEQFF
cdr3_nt: TGTGCCAGCAGAATCACTAGCGGGACCTACAATGAGCAGTTCTTC

j_call: TRBJ1-5
v_call: TRBV5-6
d_call: NA
clone_size: NA
cdr3_aa: CASSLAGSTQPQHF
cdr3_nt: TGTGCCAGCAGCTTGGCAGGGTCCACTCAGCCCCAGCATTTT

j_call: TRBJ1-4
v_call: TRBV5-1
d_call: NA
clone_size: NA
cdr3_aa: CASSLVQGQNEKLFF
cdr3_nt: TGCGCCAGCAGCTTGGTACAGGGACAAAATGAAAAACTGTTTTTT

j_call: TRBJ2-3
v_call: TRBV4-1
d_call: TRBD1
clone_size: NA
cdr3_aa: CASSQVPGQGTDTQYF
cdr3_nt: TGCGCCAGCAGCCAAGTCCCGGGACAGGGCACAGATACGCAGTATTTT

j_call: TRBJ2-5
v_call: TRBV9
d_call: NA
clone_size: NA
cdr3_aa: CASSPPAGETQYF
cdr3_nt: TGTGCCAGCAGTCCTCCCGCCGGGGAGACCCAGTACTTC

j_call: TRBJ2-3
v_call: TRBV7-8
d_call: TRBD2
clone_size: NA
cdr3_aa: CASSPPRGASGGLDTQYF
cdr3_nt: TGTGCCAGCAGCCCGCCTAGGGGGGCTAGCGGGGGGTTAGATACGCAGTATTTT

j_call: TRBJ1-2
v_call: TRBV19
d_call: NA
clone_size: NA
cdr3_aa: CASSIALNYGYTF
cdr3_nt: TGTGCCAGTAGTATAGCTCTCAACTATGGCTACACCTTC

j_call: TRBJ2-5
v_call: TRBV5-6
d_call: NA
clone_size: NA
cdr3_aa: CATLLNGGETQYF
cdr3_nt: TGTGCCACCCTGTTAAACGGGGGAGAGACCCAGTACTTC

j_call: TRBJ2-1
v_call: TRBV9
d_call: TRBD2
clone_size: NA
cdr3_aa: CASSRTSGANNEQFF
cdr3_nt: TGTGCCAGCAGTAGGACTAGCGGGGCCAACAATGAGCAGTTCTTC

j_call: TRBJ2-3
v_call: TRBV15
d_call: NA
clone_size: once
cdr3_aa: CATSRQGSGTQYF
cdr3_nt: TGTGCCACCAGCAGACAGGGATCAGGTACGCAGTATTTT

j_call: TRBJ1-6
v_call: TRBV27
d_call: TRBD1
clone_size: NA
cdr3_aa: CASSPRQGSSPLHF
cdr3_nt: TGTGCCAGCAGTCCCAGACAGGGCTCTTCACCCCTCCACTTT

j_call: TRBJ1-5
v_call: TRBV18
d_call: TRBD1
clone_size: once
cdr3_aa: CASSLQQGPNDQPQHF
cdr3_nt: TGTGCCAGCTCACTCCAACAGGGGCCGAACGATCAGCCCCAGCATTTT

j_call: TRBJ2-5
v_call: TRBV15
d_call: NA
clone_size: NA
cdr3_aa: CATSGDQGTQYF
cdr3_nt: TGTGCCACCAGCGGAGACCAGGGCACCCAGTACTTC